What follows are 31 T cell receptor beta chains derived from one specimen sequenced in a study of T-cell memory formation after mild COVID-19. One entry per CDR3 protein, called by TCRdb with MiXCR from the 5' RACE reads. The data hold approximately 260,000 distinct CDR3 sequences, with approximately 15% observed a single time. The material sequenced was PBMCs or a T cell subset sorted from them (not recorded which). Source of these receptors: a man between 18 and 29 years old who had mild COVID-19 (a few samples of this study predate the infection). Cell type and time point are not known.

The chain employs TRBV11-2 and TRBJ2-4, with D tentatively TRBD1 (7 bases). Trimming cost V 4 bases and J 7 bases, with 17 bases left between them. CDR3 size: 15 residues. Germline V lookup: CDR1 SGHAT, CDR2 FQNNGV. CDR3 residues: CASSSNRGGGNIQYF. The CDR3 region has the DNA TGTGCCAGCAGCTCGAACAGGGGAGGAGGCAACATTCAGTACTTC.

The sample holds one count of this clonotype. This chain links TRBV10-1 with TRBJ2-1; 7 bases are a match to TRBD1. The CDR3 runs 16 residues. Germline CDR1 and CDR2: WNHNN and SYGVQD (reference sequence). Losses at the gene ends were 4 bases for V and 4 bases for J; bases not matched to a gene: 10. CDR3 in amino acids: CASSGNRDSQYNEQFF. Here the CDR3 DNA reads TGCGCCAGCAGTGGGAACCGGGACAGTCAATACAATGAGCAGTTCTTC.

Note on this clonotype: The junction and the germline gene differ at one end; a read error may be behind it. This chain joins TRBV12-3 or TRBV12-4 and TRBJ1-1; possible D gene TRBD1, 5 bases. CDR3 length equals 13 residues. The CDR3 DNA follows: TGTGCCGGCAGTTTCCGGGTAGGGGCTGAAGCTTTCTTT. Amino acid sequence: CAGSFRVGAEAFF.

The gene calls are TRBV10-3 and TRBJ1-2; D is uncertain. Germline-derived CDR1 and CDR2 are ENHRY and SYGVKD. The CDR3 is 14 amino acids. Between the trimmed V and J ends, which lost 0 bases and 7 bases, there was a span of 12 bases. CDR3 loop: CAISESSAIAGYTF. The CDR3 region has the DNA TGTGCCATCAGTGAGTCGTCGGCAATAGCTGGCTACACCTTC.

J is TRBJ1-1 and V is TRBV11-2; no reliable D call. V was shortened by 1 base and J by 0 bases, with 12 bases between the two germline ends. Germline V gene lookup returns CDR1 SGHAT and CDR2 FQNNGV. The CDR3 loop spans 16 amino acids. This chain's CDR3 is CASSLVGQNMNTEAFF. The DNA of the CDR3 is TGTGCCAGCAGCTTAGTAGGGCAGAACATGAACACTGAAGCTTTCTTT.

This clonotype was detected only a few times. The V and J genes are TRBV29-1 and TRBJ2-5; D might be TRBD2 (6 bases). The germline CDR1 and CDR2 sequences are SQVTM and ANQGSEA. V was shortened by 8 bases and J by 5 bases, with 15 bases between the two germline ends. CDR3 length equals 12 residues. The CDR3 region is CSHGTRIETQYF. The CDR3 bases are TGCAGCCACGGGACTCGTATCGAGACCCAGTACTTC.

V is TRBV6-1 and J is TRBJ2-3, with a weak D call TRBD2 (6 bases). The CDR3 runs to 12 residues. Trimming removed 7 bases at V and 12 bases at J, with 17 bases between. Germline V CDR1 and CDR2: MNHNS, SASEGT. The CDR3 DNA sequence: TGTGCCAGCAAATTGGACCGGGACTTACAGTATTTT. This encodes CASKLDRDLQYF.

The chain uses TRBV6-2 or TRBV6-3 and TRBJ2-1; 10 bases agree with TRBD2. Germline loops: CDR1 MNHEY, CDR2 SVGEGT. The CDR3 sequence is 13 residues long. After removal of 10 bases from V and 5 bases from J, the junction contained 5 bases not matched to a gene. CDR3 in DNA: TGTGCCACCCTAGCGGGGGCGAACAATGAGCAGTTCTTC. Its translation is CATLAGANNEQFF.

This clonotype has a handful of counts. The J gene is TRBJ1-2, the V gene TRBV5-5; 7 nucleotides line up with TRBD1. The ends lost 3 bases at V and 4 bases at J; junction bases unmatched: 15. CDR1 SGHKS and CDR2 YYEKEE come from the germline V gene (reference sequence). The CDR3 loop spans 17 amino acids. CDR3: CASSSYPGTVTIYGYTF. As DNA, the CDR3 is TGTGCCAGCAGCTCCTACCCCGGGACAGTGACAATCTATGGCTACACCTTC.

There are a few counts of this clonotype. This chain links TRBV6-5 with TRBJ1-2; D not resolved. CDR3 size: 13 residues. Trimming shortened V by 6 bases and J by 4 bases, and 12 bases separated the two germline ends. In germline, CDR1 is MNHEY, CDR2 SVGAGI. The CDR3 loop reads CASRPELTYGYTF. DNA of the CDR3: TGTGCCAGCAGGCCAGAGCTTACCTATGGCTACACCTTC.

This clonotype was counted only a few times. This chain connects TRBV28 to TRBJ1-5; the D gene is possibly TRBD1 (5 bases). The CDR3 has 14 residues. With 6 bases removed from V and 3 bases from J, the gap between germline ends came to 12 bases. Looked up from germline, CDR1 is MDHEN and CDR2 is SYDVKM. The CDR3 nucleotides are TGTGCCAGCAGGGCAGGGTGGGCCAATCAGCCCCAGCATTTT. Protein product: CASRAGWANQPQHF.

This clonotype has only a few counts. The chain is built from TRBV20-1 and TRBJ2-1; possibly TRBD2 for D (5 bases). Germline V gene lookup returns CDR1 DFQATT and CDR2 SNEGSKA (reference sequence). The CDR3 is 10 amino acids. V dropped 5 bases and J dropped 9 bases, with 8 bases sitting between them. The CDR3 region is CSAYEGEQFF. The CDR3 DNA follows: TGCAGTGCTTACGAGGGTGAGCAGTTCTTC.

This clonotype has just a few counts. The V gene is TRBV29-1, the J gene TRBJ1-4; a weak D match, TRBD1 (5 bases). Trimming removed 5 bases at V and 3 bases at J, with 16 bases between. Per germline, CDR1 SQVTM and CDR2 ANQGSEA. There are 15 residues in the CDR3. The CDR3 region is CSVSGTGGSNEKLFF. DNA of the CDR3: TGCAGCGTTTCCGGGACTGGAGGCTCTAATGAAAAACTGTTTTTT.

This chain joins TRBV5-1 and TRBJ2-7; D gene ambiguous. CDR1 and CDR2 (germline): SGHRS, YFSETQ. The CDR3 covers 14 residues. Trimming shortened V by 0 bases and J by 7 bases, and 14 bases separated the two germline ends. The CDR3 reads CASSLGHPITEQYV. DNA of the CDR3: TGCGCCAGCAGCTTGGGACACCCGATCACAGAGCAGTACGTC.

The table lists this clonotype with a few counts. This chain joins TRBV4-3 and TRBJ2-1, with D hard to call. Trimming cost V 5 bases and J 8 bases, with 19 bases left between them. CDR1 is LGHNA and CDR2 is YSLEER in the germline V gene. The length of the CDR3 is 15 residues. CDR3 sequence: CASSYLSSGNDEQFF. The CDR3 DNA reads TGCGCCAGCAGCTACTTATCCTCTGGGAACGATGAGCAGTTCTTC.

This clonotype has only a few counts. The CDR3 protein is CASSQGRRSGNTIYF. CDR3 nucleotides: TGTGCCAGCAGTCAGGGACGGCGCTCTGGAAACACCATATATTTT. This chain uses TRBV12-3 or TRBV12-4 with TRBJ1-3; D might be TRBD1 (5 bases). V was clipped by 5 bases and J by 0 bases, with 11 bases between them. CDR3 size: 15 residues.

The gene calls are TRBV6-2 or TRBV6-3 and TRBJ2-7; tentative D call: TRBD1 (5 bases). The CDR3 runs 14 residues. V was trimmed by 0 bases and J by 5 bases, leaving 11 bases between them. Germline CDR1 is MNHEY and CDR2 is SVGEGT. CDR3 amino acids: CASSYSAGSNEQYV. CDR3 DNA sequence: TGTGCCAGCAGTTACTCGGCAGGGTCCAACGAGCAGTACGTC.

The genes are TRBV12-3 or TRBV12-4 and TRBJ2-7; 8 bases are shared with TRBD1. The CDR3 spans 15 residues. Losses at the gene ends were 8 bases for V and 3 bases for J; bases not matched to a gene: 12. The CDR3 loop reads CASRQGAIPGYEQYF. The DNA of the CDR3 is TGTGCCAGCCGGCAGGGGGCTATCCCCGGCTACGAGCAGTACTTC.

The chain couples TRBV29-1 to TRBJ1-1; tentatively, D is TRBD1 (5 bases). Per the germline V gene, CDR1 is SQVTM and CDR2 is ANQGSEA. This CDR3 has 12 amino acids. V lost 3 bases to trimming and J lost 6 bases, with 11 bases between them. The CDR3 DNA follows: TGCAGCGTTGATAGTGGGGGGGCTGAAGCTTTCTTT. Amino acids: CSVDSGGAEAFF.

The rearrangement joins TRBV10-3 to TRBJ2-5, with 8 bases lining up with TRBD2. CDR3 length: 14 residues. The trim removed 4 bases at V and 4 bases at J, leaving 5 bases unmatched. CDR1 and CDR2 (germline): ENHRY, SYGVKD. Here the CDR3 DNA reads TGTGCCATCAGTGGGACTAGCAGTGGAGAGACCCAGTACTTC. Its protein product is CAISGTSSGETQYF.

The chain carries TRBV20-1 and TRBJ2-5; TRBD1 matches 10 bases. The CDR3 is 16 amino acids. The germline V gene encodes CDR1 DFQATT and CDR2 SNEGSKA (reference sequence). V lost 6 bases to trimming and J lost 0 bases; unmatched junction nucleotides: 10. The CDR3 reads CSAPTRTGGYQETQYF. CDR3 in DNA: TGCAGTGCCCCAACGCGGACAGGGGGATACCAAGAGACCCAGTACTTC.

This chain connects TRBV5-1 to TRBJ2-7; 10 positions agree with TRBD1. Germline V gene data show CDR1 as SGHRS and CDR2 as YFSETQ. V lost 0 bases to trimming and J lost 2 bases; unmatched junction nucleotides: 2. CDR3 length: 15 amino acids. The CDR3 region is CASSLGQGATYEQYV. The CDR3 coding sequence is TGCGCCAGCAGCTTGGGACAGGGGGCTACCTACGAGCAGTACGTC.

The V gene is TRBV24-1, the J gene TRBJ2-1, with D perhaps matching TRBD1 (6 bases). The CDR3 sequence is 16 residues long. The V end lost 1 base, the J end lost 4 bases, and 13 bases lay between the germline ends. Germline-derived CDR1 and CDR2 are KGHDR and SFDVKD. CDR3 loop: CATSDFQGKGYNEQFF. CDR3 DNA: TGTGCCACCAGTGATTTTCAGGGGAAGGGGTACAATGAGCAGTTCTTC.

This chain joins TRBV24-1 and TRBJ2-2; D not resolved. The germline CDR1 and CDR2 sequences are KGHDR and SFDVKD. The CDR3 runs 13 residues. The ends were cut back, 7 bases at V and 0 bases at J, with 5 bases in the middle. The CDR3 DNA is TGTGCCACCAGGGAGTCGAACACCGGGGAGCTGTTTTTT. It encodes CATRESNTGELFF.

This clonotype has just a few counts. V and J are TRBV29-1 and TRBJ2-1; 9 bases map to TRBD2. V shed 4 bases, J shed 3 bases, and the junction held 7 bases outside the gene matches. Germline-derived CDR1 and CDR2 are SQVTM and ANQGSEA. The CDR3 extends over 15 amino acids. The CDR3 DNA follows: TGCAGCGTTGTGGGTAGCGGGGGACTCTACAATGAGCAGTTCTTC. Translating it yields CSVVGSGGLYNEQFF.

V and J are TRBV7-4 and TRBJ2-7, with 8 positions matching TRBD1. Losses at the gene ends were 3 bases for V and 1 base for J; bases not matched to a gene: 17. This CDR3 spans 19 amino acids. The germline V gene has CDR1 SGHVT and CDR2 SQSDAQ. This chain's CDR3 is CASSFSVGRGPWKSYEQYV. Here the CDR3 DNA reads TGTGCCAGCAGCTTCAGTGTAGGCAGGGGGCCCTGGAAGTCCTACGAGCAGTACGTC.

This clonotype was seen a few times. J is TRBJ1-5 and V is TRBV6-2 or TRBV6-3, with a tentative D call TRBD1 (6 bases). The germline V gene encodes CDR1 MNHEY and CDR2 SVGEGT. There are 12 residues in the CDR3. Trimming took 10 bases from V and 4 from J, leaving 11 bases between them. CDR3 loop: CATGTGNQPQHF. CDR3 coding DNA: TGTGCCACCGGAACAGGGAATCAGCCCCAGCATTTT.

This clonotype was picked up many times. The chain is built from TRBV20-1 and TRBJ1-2; D call uncertain. Germline CDR1 reads DFQATT; CDR2 reads SNEGSKA (reference sequence). V lost 6 bases and J 4 bases, leaving 15 bases between the germline ends. The CDR3 is 13 residues long. CDR3 amino acids: CSARPRELYGYTF. The CDR3 DNA follows: TGCAGTGCCCGACCCCGGGAGCTCTATGGCTACACCTTC.

This clonotype has more than one count but fewer than ten. The chain couples TRBV28 to TRBJ2-7; a weak D match, TRBD1 (7 bases). This CDR3 contains 14 residues. V lost 3 bases to trimming and J lost 3 bases, with 12 bases between them. Germline values: CDR1 MDHEN, CDR2 SYDVKM. CDR3 DNA sequence: TGTGCCAGCAGTTTCCAGGGGGGAGGCTACGAGCAGTACTTC. This translates into CASSFQGGGYEQYF.

This clonotype was observed a single time. V and J are TRBV7-8 and TRBJ2-5; TRBD1 is a possible D gene (7 bases). V lost 6 bases to trimming and J lost 5 bases, with 13 bases between them. CDR1 and CDR2 (germline): SGHVS, FQNEAQ. This CDR3 region has 13 residues. The CDR3 is CASRGPGGETQYF. In DNA, the CDR3 is TGTGCCAGCAGAGGACCAGGGGGGGAGACCCAGTACTTC.

The rearrangement joins TRBV6-2 or TRBV6-3 to TRBJ2-1, with 11 nucleotides matching TRBD1. The CDR3 sequence is 15 residues long. Trimming cost V 6 bases and J 9 bases; bases outside gene matches: 10. Germline V lookup: CDR1 MNHEY, CDR2 SVGEGT. This CDR3 is CASRKDRGHKGEQFF. In DNA form, the CDR3 reads TGTGCCAGCAGAAAGGACAGGGGGCACAAGGGTGAGCAGTTCTTC.